The source of this T cell receptor beta chain is a study of blood T cell repertoires in COVID-19. About this clone itself: At the DNA level, this CDR3 is encoded by other sequences in the same sample as well.

In the original workflow: Amplified reference gene primers provided the basis for estimating nucleated cell counts. Generated by immunoSEQ multiplex PCR, the TCRdb table keeps only in-frame clones and is missing some. That table gives V, J and clone size, and the DNA gave D and trimming. This sample has 70,000 or so clones; roughly 89% occur once, and the top ten carry 7.5% to 9%. The sequenced sample was peripheral blood. The sequence was collected from a human donor in a cohort sampled during active COVID-19.

Written as DNA, the CDR3 is TGCGCCAGCAGCGAGGGGACAGGGAGGGGTCAACCCCAGCATTTT. It encodes CASSEGTGRGQPQHF. The chain employs TRBV5-1 and TRBJ1-5, with 9 bases that match TRBD1. The CDR3 contains 15 residues. Per the germline V gene, CDR1 is SGHRS and CDR2 is YFSETQ. After removal of 4 bases from V and 10 bases from J, the junction contained 12 bases not matched to a gene.